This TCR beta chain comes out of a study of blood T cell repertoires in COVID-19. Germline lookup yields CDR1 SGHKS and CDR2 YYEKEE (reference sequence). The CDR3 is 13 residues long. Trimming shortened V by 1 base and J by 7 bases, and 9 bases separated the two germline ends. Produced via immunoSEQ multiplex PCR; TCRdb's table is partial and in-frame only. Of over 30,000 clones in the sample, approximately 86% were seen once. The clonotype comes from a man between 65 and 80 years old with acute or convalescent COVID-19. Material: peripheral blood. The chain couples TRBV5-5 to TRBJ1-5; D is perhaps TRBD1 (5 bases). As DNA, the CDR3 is TGTGCCAGCAGCTTGTGGGGCTACCAGCCCCAGCATTTT. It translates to CASSLWGYQPQHF.